Below, 11 T cell receptor beta chains from the same sample are listed, as sequenced in a study of T cell responses to AZD1222 COVID-19 vaccine. Some clones are missing from TCRdb's copy, which holds only in-frame ones; the method was immunoSEQ multiplex PCR. The sample yields 120,000 or so clones, roughly 84% seen once. The source was peripheral blood, collected on day 0 of AZD1222 vaccination. These receptors came from an adult in good health.

This clone has a handful of counts. The gene calls are TRBV14 and TRBJ2-5, with unresolved D. This CDR3 is 12 amino acids long. Germline assignment: CDR1 SGHDN and CDR2 FVKESK. V dropped 7 bases and J dropped 5 bases, with 11 bases sitting between them. CDR3 in amino acids: CASTPRRETQYF. CDR3 sequence (DNA): TGTGCCAGCACTCCTCGGCGGGAGACCCAGTACTTC.

This chain links TRBV5-5 with TRBJ1-5, with D possibly being TRBD1 (5 bases). Trimming took off 0 bases at V and 7 bases at J, with 14 bases between the two ends. Germline CDR1 SGHKS, CDR2 YYEKEE (reference sequence). This CDR3 comprises 15 residues. CDR3 nucleotides: TGTGCCAGCAGCTTGGCGATTGGGGGATTCCAGCCCCAGCATTTT. This sequence encodes CASSLAIGGFQPQHF. Variable domain in full (rest from reference TRBV5-5 and TRBJ1-5): DAGVTQSPTHLIKTRGQQVTLRCSPISGHKSVSWYQQVLGQGPQFIFQYYEKEERGRGNFPDRFSARQFPNYSSELNVNALLLGDSALYLCASSLAIGGFQPQHFGDGTRLSIL.

The chain is built from TRBV5-1 and TRBJ2-3; 8 nucleotides line up with TRBD2. CDR1 and CDR2 from the germline V gene are SGHRS and YFSETQ. V shed 0 bases and J 8 bases; nucleotides not matched to a gene: 8. The CDR3 totals 15 residues. The CDR3 coding sequence is TGCGCCAGCAGCTTGGACGTGGCGGGGGGCGGTACGCAGTATTTT. Translating it yields CASSLDVAGGGTQYF.

The chain is built from TRBV11-2 and TRBJ2-5; tentative D call: TRBD2 (5 bases). The germline CDR1 and CDR2 sequences are SGHAT and FQNNGV. CDR3 length: 14 residues. V lost 6 bases and J 5 bases, leaving 16 bases between the germline ends. The CDR3 coding sequence is TGTGCCAGCAGGGCCGGGCCGGGATGGGAGACCCAGTACTTC. Its translation: CASRAGPGWETQYF.

The chain has TRBV7-5 and TRBJ2-7; the table's D call of TRBD1 was not tested on the DNA. TRBV7-5 is deemed a pseudogene. The CDR3 has 21 residues. CDR3 sequence (DNA): TGTGCCAGAAGCTTAGGGTGCCCGACAGGGCCCACCACCGCGAGAGCCTACGAGCAGTACTTC. Protein product: CARSLGCPTGPTTARAYEQYF.

In this sample, this clone turned up a few times. The chain is built from TRBV19 and TRBJ2-2, with TRBD2 as a possible D gene (6 bases). CDR1 LNHDA and CDR2 SQIVND come from the germline V gene (reference sequence). This CDR3 comprises 15 residues. V was trimmed by 7 bases and J by 2 bases, leaving 14 bases between them. CDR3 amino acids: CASMAGPYNTGELFF. CDR3 coding DNA: TGTGCCAGTATGGCGGGACCCTACAACACCGGGGAGCTGTTTTTT.

This rearrangement joins TRBV4-2 to TRBJ2-1; 11 bases match TRBD2. There are 17 residues in the CDR3. Trimming took 0 bases from V and 8 from J; bases not matched to a gene: 9. Germline CDR1 is LGHNA and CDR2 is YNFKEQ. The CDR3, as DNA: TGTGCCAGCAGCCAAGATTTTACACTAGCGGGGGAGGATGAGCAGTTCTTC. It codes for CASSQDFTLAGEDEQFF.

The chain carries TRBV4-1 and TRBJ2-5; TRBD2 aligns across 14 bases. The CDR3 consists of 17 residues. Trimming at V came to 0 bases and at J to 5 bases, leaving 5 bases not matched to a gene. Germline assignment: CDR1 MGHRA and CDR2 YSYEKL. The chain's CDR3 is CASSQDQGLAGGETQYF. As DNA, the CDR3 is TGCGCCAGCAGCCAAGATCAAGGACTAGCGGGGGGTGAGACCCAGTACTTC.

This clone appeared once. This rearrangement joins TRBV19 to TRBJ1-1; D might be TRBD1 (5 bases). Trimming removed 10 bases from V and 4 bases from J, with 28 bases in between. From germline, CDR1 is LNHDA and CDR2 SQIVND (reference sequence). There are 17 residues in the CDR3. The CDR3 loop is CATKGAERGYGGTEAFF. The CDR3 DNA reads TGTGCCACTAAAGGGGCGGAGCGTGGGTATGGTGGCACTGAAGCTTTCTTT.

The V call is TRBV9, the J call TRBJ1-1, with TRBD1 matching 12 bases. Germline V gene data show CDR1 as SGDLS and CDR2 as YYNGEE. The CDR3 consists of 16 residues. V shed 3 bases, J shed 1 base, and the junction held 4 bases outside the gene matches. In DNA, the CDR3 is TGTGCCAGCAGCGCGGGGACAGGGGGCCGGAACACTGAAGCTTTCTTT. As protein: CASSAGTGGRNTEAFF.

The gene calls are TRBV7-2 and TRBJ1-6; D gene ambiguous. Germline V gene data show CDR1 as SGHTA and CDR2 as FQGNSA. This CDR3 comprises 16 residues. The V gene lost 2 bases and the J gene lost 9 bases, with 17 bases spanning the gap. The CDR3 protein is CASSLHPVTSTSPLHF. CDR3 DNA: TGTGCCAGCAGCTTACACCCAGTCACCTCTACTTCACCCCTCCACTTT.